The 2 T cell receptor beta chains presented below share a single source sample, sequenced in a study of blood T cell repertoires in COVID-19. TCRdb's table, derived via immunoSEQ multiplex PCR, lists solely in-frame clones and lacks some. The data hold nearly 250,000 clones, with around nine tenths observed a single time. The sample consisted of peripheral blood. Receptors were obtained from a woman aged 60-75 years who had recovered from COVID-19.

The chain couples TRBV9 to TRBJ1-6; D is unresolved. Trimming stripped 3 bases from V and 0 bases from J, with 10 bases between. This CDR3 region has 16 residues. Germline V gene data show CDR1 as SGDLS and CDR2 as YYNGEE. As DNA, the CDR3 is TGTGCCAGCAGCGGACGGGAGAGCTCCTATAATTCACCCCTCCACTTT. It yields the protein CASSGRESSYNSPLHF.

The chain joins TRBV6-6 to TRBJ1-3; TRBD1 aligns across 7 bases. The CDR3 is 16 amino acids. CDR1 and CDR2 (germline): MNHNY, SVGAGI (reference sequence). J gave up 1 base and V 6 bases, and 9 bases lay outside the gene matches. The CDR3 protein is CASRPTSTGSGNTIYF. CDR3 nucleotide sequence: TGTGCCAGCAGGCCAACATCGACAGGGTCTGGAAACACCATATATTTT.